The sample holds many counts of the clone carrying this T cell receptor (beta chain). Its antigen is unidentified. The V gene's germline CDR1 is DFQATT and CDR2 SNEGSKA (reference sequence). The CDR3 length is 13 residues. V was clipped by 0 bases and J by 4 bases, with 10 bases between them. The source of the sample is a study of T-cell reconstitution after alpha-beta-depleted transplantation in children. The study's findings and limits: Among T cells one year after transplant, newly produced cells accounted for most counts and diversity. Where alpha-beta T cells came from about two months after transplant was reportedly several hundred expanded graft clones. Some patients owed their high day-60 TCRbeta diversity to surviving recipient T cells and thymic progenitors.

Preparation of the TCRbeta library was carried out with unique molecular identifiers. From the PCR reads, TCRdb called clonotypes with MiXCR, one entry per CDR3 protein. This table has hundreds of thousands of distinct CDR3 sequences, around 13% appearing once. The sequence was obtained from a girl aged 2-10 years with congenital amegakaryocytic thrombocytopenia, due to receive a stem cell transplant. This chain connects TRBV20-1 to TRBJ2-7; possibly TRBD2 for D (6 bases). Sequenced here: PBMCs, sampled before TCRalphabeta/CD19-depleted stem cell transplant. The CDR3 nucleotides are TGCAGTGCTAGAGATGGGAGGACTTACGAGCAGTACTTC. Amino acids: CSARDGRTYEQYF.